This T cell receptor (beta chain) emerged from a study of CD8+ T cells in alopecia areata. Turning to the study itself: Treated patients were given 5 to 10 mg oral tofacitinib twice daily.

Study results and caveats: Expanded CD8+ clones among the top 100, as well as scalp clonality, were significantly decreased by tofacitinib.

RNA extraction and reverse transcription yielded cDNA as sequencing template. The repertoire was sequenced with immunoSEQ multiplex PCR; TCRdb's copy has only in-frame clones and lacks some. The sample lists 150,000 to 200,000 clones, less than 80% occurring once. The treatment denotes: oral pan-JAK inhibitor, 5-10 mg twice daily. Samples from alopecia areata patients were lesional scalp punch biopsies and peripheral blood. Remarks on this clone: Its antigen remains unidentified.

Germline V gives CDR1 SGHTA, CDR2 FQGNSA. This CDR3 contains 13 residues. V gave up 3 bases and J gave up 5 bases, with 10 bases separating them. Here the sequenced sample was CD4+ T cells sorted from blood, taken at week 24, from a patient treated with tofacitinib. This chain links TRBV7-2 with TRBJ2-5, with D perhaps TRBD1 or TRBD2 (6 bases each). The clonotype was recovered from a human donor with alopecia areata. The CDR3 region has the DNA TGTGCCAGCAGCTTCGGGGGCCCGGAGACCCAGTACTTC. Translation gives CASSFGGPETQYF.